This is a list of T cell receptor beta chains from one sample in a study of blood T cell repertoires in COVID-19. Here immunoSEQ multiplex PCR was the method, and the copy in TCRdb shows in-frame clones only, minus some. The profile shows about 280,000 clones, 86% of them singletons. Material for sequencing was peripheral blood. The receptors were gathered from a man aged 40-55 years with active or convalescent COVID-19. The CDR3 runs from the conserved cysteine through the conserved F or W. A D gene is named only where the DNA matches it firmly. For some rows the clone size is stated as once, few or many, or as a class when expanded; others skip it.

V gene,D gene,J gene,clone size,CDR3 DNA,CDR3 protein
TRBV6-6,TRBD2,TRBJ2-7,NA,TGTGCCAGCAGTCATGTAAATAGCGGGAGGGTGGGCGAGCAGTACTTC,CASSHVNSGRVGEQYF
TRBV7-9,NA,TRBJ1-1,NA,TGTGCCAGCAGCCAGGGACATCGGGGGAACACTGAAGCTTTCTTT,CASSQGHRGNTEAFF
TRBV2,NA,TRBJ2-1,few,TGTGCCAGCAGTCCCGCCTACAATGAGCAGTTCTTC,CASSPAYNEQFF
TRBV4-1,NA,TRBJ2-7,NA,TGCGCCAGCAGCAACGAAGGTAATAGCGGTACCTACGAGCAGTACTTC,CASSNEGNSGTYEQYF
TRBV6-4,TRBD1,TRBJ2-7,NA,TGTGCCAGCATTTCGACAGGGGGTAATTACGAGCAGTACTTC,CASISTGGNYEQYF
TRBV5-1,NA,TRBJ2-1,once,TGCGCCAGCAGGGCTAGCTTCGACAATGAGCAGTTCTTC,CASRASFDNEQFF
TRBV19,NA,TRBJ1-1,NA,TGTGCCAGTAGTATCGAGCCTTCCAACACTGAAGCTTTCTTT,CASSIEPSNTEAFF
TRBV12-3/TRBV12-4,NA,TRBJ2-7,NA,TGTGCCAGCAGCCCCAGGGGTTACGAGCAGTACTTC,CASSPRGYEQYF
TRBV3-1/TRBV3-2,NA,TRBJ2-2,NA,TGTGCCAGCAGTCAAAATATCGGGCGACTTAGCGGCCCCGGGGCCGGGGAGCTGTTTTTT,CASSQNIGRLSGPGAGELFF
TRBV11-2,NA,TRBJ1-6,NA,TGTGCCAGCAGCTTTATCCCCTCTGTCGGGGTAAACCTCCACTTT,CASSFIPSVGVNLHF
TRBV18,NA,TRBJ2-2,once,TGTGCCAGCTCACCTTCATCCATGGGTCTCGGGGCGAACACCGGGGAGCTGTTTTTT,CASSPSSMGLGANTGELFF
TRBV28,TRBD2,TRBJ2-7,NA,TGTGCCAGCAGTTTAGGGACTAGCGGGGAATCCGAGCAGTACTTC,CASSLGTSGESEQYF
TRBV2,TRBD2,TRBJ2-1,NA,TGTGCCAGCAGTGGACTAGCGGAAAACAATGAGCAGTTCTTC,CASSGLAENNEQFF